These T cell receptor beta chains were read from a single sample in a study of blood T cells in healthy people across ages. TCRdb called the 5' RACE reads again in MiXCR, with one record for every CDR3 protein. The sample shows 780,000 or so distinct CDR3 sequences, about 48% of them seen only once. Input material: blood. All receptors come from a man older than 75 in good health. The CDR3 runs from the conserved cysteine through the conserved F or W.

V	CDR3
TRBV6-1	CASSRDNRETQYF
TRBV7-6	CASSSPGLAGGPTRRHTDTQYF
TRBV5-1	CASSSGLAGGNEQYF
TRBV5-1	CASSWTVISYNEQFF
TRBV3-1	CASSRDEKLFF
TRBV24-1	CATSVNSYNEQFF
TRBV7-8	CASSLVGGSFPYEQYF
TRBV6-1	CASSDRGNSEQYF
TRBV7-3	CASSLARANTGELFF
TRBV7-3	CASSVTSGSSYNEQFF
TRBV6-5	CASGFKGGWGTQYF
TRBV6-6	CASSYGWGALYNEQFF
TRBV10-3	CAISTLAVANTGELFF
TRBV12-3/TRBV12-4	CASRQTGTGDAYGYTF
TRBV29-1	CSVEEQGRYEQYF
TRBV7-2	CASSLLASGSYEQFF
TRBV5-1	CASSLGDKHGAGETQYF
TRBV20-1	CSALGREYTDTQYF
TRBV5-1	CASSPQGHYNEQYF